This is a list of T cell receptor beta chains from one sample in a study of OX40 agonist ivuxolimab in advanced cancers. Sequencing was performed with immunoSEQ multiplex PCR; in TCRdb, only in-frame clones are kept and a portion is missing. The sample includes roughly 80,000 clones, over 85% seen only once; the top ten take more than 0.3%. Specimen: CD4+ or CD8+ T cells sorted from blood, collected in a trial of the OX40 agonist ivuxolimab. These receptors were obtained from an adult with an advanced solid tumor such as melanoma, head and neck, liver or kidney cancer. Each CDR3 is given with its conserved first and last residue. Each record gives: CDR3 DNA, CDR3 protein, J gene, D gene, V gene, clone size. D genes are given only for firm matches. Some rows mark clone size as missing; the rest say once, few, many or name a class of expanded clone.

cdr3_nt: TGTGCCAGCAGCCAAGGGGCGGGGCCAGATACGCAGTATTTT; cdr3_aa: CASSQGAGPDTQYF; j_call: TRBJ2-3; d_call: NA; v_call: TRBV4-2; clone_size: NA
cdr3_nt: TGCAGCGTCCTCGGGGGAACTAGCGGGGGAACAGATACGCAGTATTTT; cdr3_aa: CSVLGGTSGGTDTQYF; j_call: TRBJ2-3; d_call: TRBD2; v_call: TRBV29-1; clone_size: NA
cdr3_nt: TGTGCCAGCAGCCGGACTAGCGGGGGGCCGGGCACCGGGGAGCTGTTTTTT; cdr3_aa: CASSRTSGGPGTGELFF; j_call: TRBJ2-2; d_call: TRBD2; v_call: TRBV2; clone_size: NA
cdr3_nt: TGTGCCATCGGGACAGCACACACAGATACGCAGTATTTT; cdr3_aa: CAIGTAHTDTQYF; j_call: TRBJ2-3; d_call: TRBD1; v_call: TRBV10-3; clone_size: NA
cdr3_nt: TGTGCCAGCAAACTAGCGGGAGGGCCTAACAATGAGCAGTTCTTC; cdr3_aa: CASKLAGGPNNEQFF; j_call: TRBJ2-1; d_call: TRBD2; v_call: TRBV11-2; clone_size: NA
cdr3_nt: TGTGCCAGCAGTGAGACTAGCTACGAGCAGTACTTC; cdr3_aa: CASSETSYEQYF; j_call: TRBJ2-7; d_call: NA; v_call: TRBV6-1; clone_size: NA
cdr3_nt: TGTGCCACCAACCCGACAGGGAGTGTCAAGACCCAGTACTTC; cdr3_aa: CATNPTGSVKTQYF; j_call: TRBJ2-5; d_call: TRBD1; v_call: TRBV27; clone_size: NA
cdr3_nt: TGTGCCAGCAGTCCCCCAGGACAGTTGAACACTGAAGCTTTCTTT; cdr3_aa: CASSPPGQLNTEAFF; j_call: TRBJ1-1; d_call: NA; v_call: TRBV6-5; clone_size: NA
cdr3_nt: TGTGCCAGTAGCCTAGGAGGGGGAAGCTCCTACGAGCAGTACTTC; cdr3_aa: CASSLGGGSSYEQYF; j_call: TRBJ2-7; d_call: NA; v_call: TRBV19; clone_size: NA
cdr3_nt: TGTGCCATCAAGGCAGGGGCCACCTCCTACGAGCAGTACTTC; cdr3_aa: CAIKAGATSYEQYF; j_call: TRBJ2-7; d_call: NA; v_call: TRBV10-3; clone_size: NA
cdr3_nt: TGTGCCAGCAGTTACTCAGGACAGGGGTGGGAGACCCAGTACTTC; cdr3_aa: CASSYSGQGWETQYF; j_call: TRBJ2-5; d_call: TRBD1; v_call: TRBV6-6; clone_size: NA
cdr3_nt: TGTGCCAGTAGTTCGTTACAGGGGGTCCAGGGGACCCAGCATTTT; cdr3_aa: CASSSLQGVQGTQHF; j_call: TRBJ1-5; d_call: TRBD1; v_call: TRBV19; clone_size: NA
cdr3_nt: TGCGCCAGCAGCGCCGGGACAGGGATTGACACTGAAGCTTTCTTT; cdr3_aa: CASSAGTGIDTEAFF; j_call: TRBJ1-1; d_call: TRBD1; v_call: TRBV5-1; clone_size: NA
cdr3_nt: TGTGCCAGCAGCAAAGGATGCGCAGAGAACGAGACCCAGTACTTC; cdr3_aa: CASSKGCAENETQYF; j_call: TRBJ2-5; d_call: NA; v_call: TRBV21-1; clone_size: NA
cdr3_nt: TGCGCCACCCCTGGGCAGGGCACTCTGGGGGCCAACGTCCTGACTTTC; cdr3_aa: CATPGQGTLGANVLTF; j_call: TRBJ2-6; d_call: NA; v_call: TRBV10-2; clone_size: NA
cdr3_nt: TGTGCCAGCAGCTTGCACTCAGCCCGGCTAGCGGACAAAAACATTCAGTACTTC; cdr3_aa: CASSLHSARLADKNIQYF; j_call: TRBJ2-4; d_call: TRBD2; v_call: TRBV5-4; clone_size: NA
cdr3_nt: TGTGCTAGTGGTTTTGGGGACAGTAATGGCTACACCTTC; cdr3_aa: CASGFGDSNGYTF; j_call: TRBJ1-2; d_call: TRBD1; v_call: TRBV12-5; clone_size: NA
cdr3_nt: TGTGCCAGCAGCTCATCAGCGGGGACGCACAATGAGCAGTTCTTC; cdr3_aa: CASSSSAGTHNEQFF; j_call: TRBJ2-1; d_call: TRBD2; v_call: TRBV7-3; clone_size: NA
cdr3_nt: TGTGCCAGCAGCGGGACAGGGGGCAACGGAAAACTGTTTTTT; cdr3_aa: CASSGTGGNGKLFF; j_call: TRBJ1-4; d_call: TRBD1; v_call: TRBV5-6; clone_size: NA
cdr3_nt: TGTGCCAGCAGCCCATCCGGACAGGGTGGGTGGCATTTT; cdr3_aa: CASSPSGQGGWHF; j_call: TRBJ1-5; d_call: TRBD1; v_call: TRBV7-9; clone_size: few
cdr3_nt: TGTGCCAGTAGTAGCACCGGGACAGGCCCCTACGAGCAGTACTTC; cdr3_aa: CASSSTGTGPYEQYF; j_call: TRBJ2-7; d_call: TRBD1; v_call: TRBV19; clone_size: NA
cdr3_nt: TGTGCCAGCAGCCAAGATCCACTGGGAGCTTTCTTT; cdr3_aa: CASSQDPLGAFF; j_call: TRBJ1-1; d_call: NA; v_call: TRBV14; clone_size: NA
cdr3_nt: TGCGCCAGCAGCTTGGCACTAGCGGGAGGGGAGACCCAGTACTTC; cdr3_aa: CASSLALAGGETQYF; j_call: TRBJ2-5; d_call: TRBD2; v_call: TRBV5-1; clone_size: NA
cdr3_nt: TGCGCCAGCAGTAGACAGGGGACCACAGATACGCAGTATTTT; cdr3_aa: CASSRQGTTDTQYF; j_call: TRBJ2-3; d_call: TRBD1; v_call: TRBV10-2; clone_size: NA
cdr3_nt: TGTGCCAGCAGCCACCCGACAGGGGGCGGCTATGGCTACACCTTC; cdr3_aa: CASSHPTGGGYGYTF; j_call: TRBJ1-2; d_call: TRBD1; v_call: TRBV5-4; clone_size: NA
cdr3_nt: TGCGCCAGCAGCCAAGATTACCCGACAGGGGGCAAGGAGCCCCAGCATTTT; cdr3_aa: CASSQDYPTGGKEPQHF; j_call: TRBJ1-5; d_call: TRBD1; v_call: TRBV4-3; clone_size: NA
cdr3_nt: TGTGCCAGTAGTATAGATCGGCCATGGGGCAATCAGCCCCAGCATTTT; cdr3_aa: CASSIDRPWGNQPQHF; j_call: TRBJ1-5; d_call: NA; v_call: TRBV19; clone_size: few
cdr3_nt: TGTGCCAGCAGCCCACGGGGGACGGACTATGGCTACACCTTC; cdr3_aa: CASSPRGTDYGYTF; j_call: TRBJ1-2; d_call: NA; v_call: TRBV7-9; clone_size: NA
cdr3_nt: TGTGCCAGCAGCCCAGATTTAAGCCTGGCCTACGAGCAGTACTTC; cdr3_aa: CASSPDLSLAYEQYF; j_call: TRBJ2-7; d_call: NA; v_call: TRBV7-2; clone_size: NA
cdr3_nt: TGCGCCAGCAGCCAAGAGGTGGGCTCCTACAATGAGCAGTTCTTC; cdr3_aa: CASSQEVGSYNEQFF; j_call: TRBJ2-1; d_call: NA; v_call: TRBV4-3; clone_size: NA
cdr3_nt: TGTGCCAGCAGTTTACCCCAGGGGTTCGGCTACACCTTC; cdr3_aa: CASSLPQGFGYTF; j_call: TRBJ1-2; d_call: NA; v_call: TRBV6-1; clone_size: NA
cdr3_nt: TGTGCCAGCAGCCCGTATAGTGGGACAGGGGCCATCACCGACCCGTACTTC; cdr3_aa: CASSPYSGTGAITDPYF; j_call: TRBJ2-5; d_call: TRBD1; v_call: TRBV7-8; clone_size: NA
cdr3_nt: TGTGCCAGCAGCGAAGTCCGGGACAGGGTTCTCCAGTTCTTC; cdr3_aa: CASSEVRDRVLQFF; j_call: TRBJ2-1; d_call: TRBD1; v_call: TRBV14; clone_size: NA
cdr3_nt: TGTGCCAGCAGTCCCCACGACATCTACGAGCAGTACTTC; cdr3_aa: CASSPHDIYEQYF; j_call: TRBJ2-7; d_call: NA; v_call: TRBV6-5; clone_size: once
cdr3_nt: TGTGCCAGCTCACCGGGACAGGGGAAACCTTATGGCTACACCTTC; cdr3_aa: CASSPGQGKPYGYTF; j_call: TRBJ1-2; d_call: TRBD1; v_call: TRBV18; clone_size: NA
cdr3_nt: TGTGCCAGTGCAAGGGACAGGGCCTACGAGCAGTACTTC; cdr3_aa: CASARDRAYEQYF; j_call: TRBJ2-7; d_call: TRBD1; v_call: TRBV6-6; clone_size: NA
cdr3_nt: TGTGCCAGCCGGTCACATGGTGCCTCCTCCTACGAGCAGTACTTC; cdr3_aa: CASRSHGASSYEQYF; j_call: TRBJ2-7; d_call: NA; v_call: TRBV2; clone_size: NA
cdr3_nt: TGTGCCAGCAGTGGTGCGGGGGGGCCGTTAAGGGAGCTGTTTTTT; cdr3_aa: CASSGAGGPLRELFF; j_call: TRBJ2-2; d_call: TRBD2; v_call: TRBV2; clone_size: NA
cdr3_nt: TGCGCCAGCAGCCAAAACTTGATGGACCTAAGCCCCTACAATGAGCAGTTCTTC; cdr3_aa: CASSQNLMDLSPYNEQFF; j_call: TRBJ2-1; d_call: NA; v_call: TRBV4-3; clone_size: once
cdr3_nt: TGCGCCAGCAGCTTGGGGACCCCAGATCAGCCCCAGCATTTT; cdr3_aa: CASSLGTPDQPQHF; j_call: TRBJ1-5; d_call: NA; v_call: TRBV5-1; clone_size: NA
cdr3_nt: TGCGCCAGAGCGGGAGCTAGCTCCTACAATGAGCAGTTCTTC; cdr3_aa: CARAGASSYNEQFF; j_call: TRBJ2-1; d_call: TRBD2; v_call: TRBV10-2; clone_size: NA
cdr3_nt: TGTGCCAGCAGCTCACAGGGGAACACTGAAGCTTTCTTT; cdr3_aa: CASSSQGNTEAFF; j_call: TRBJ1-1; d_call: NA; v_call: TRBV5-4; clone_size: NA
cdr3_nt: TGCGCCAGCAGCCAAGTTCTCCAAGAGACCCAGTACTTC; cdr3_aa: CASSQVLQETQYF; j_call: TRBJ2-5; d_call: NA; v_call: TRBV4-3; clone_size: NA
cdr3_nt: TGCGCCAGCAGCCAAGACCCAGGGGCTTACACCGGGGAGCTGTTTTTT; cdr3_aa: CASSQDPGAYTGELFF; j_call: TRBJ2-2; d_call: NA; v_call: TRBV4-3; clone_size: NA
cdr3_nt: TGTGCCAGCAGTTACTCGACCCGGGAAGGGGCGCCCCAGCATTTT; cdr3_aa: CASSYSTREGAPQHF; j_call: TRBJ1-5; d_call: NA; v_call: TRBV6-5; clone_size: few
cdr3_nt: TGCGCCAGCAGCTTTGTACCCGGGACTAGCGGGACTTACAATGAGCAGTTCTTC; cdr3_aa: CASSFVPGTSGTYNEQFF; j_call: TRBJ2-1; d_call: TRBD2; v_call: TRBV5-1; clone_size: NA
cdr3_nt: TGTGCCAGCAGCCCCGGCAACACTAGGGTAGAGACCCAGTACTTC; cdr3_aa: CASSPGNTRVETQYF; j_call: TRBJ2-5; d_call: NA; v_call: TRBV11-3; clone_size: NA
cdr3_nt: TGCGCCAGCAGCCGACTCGACAGCTATAATTCACCCCTCCACTTT; cdr3_aa: CASSRLDSYNSPLHF; j_call: TRBJ1-6; d_call: NA; v_call: TRBV4-1; clone_size: NA
cdr3_nt: TGTGCCAGCAGTTACCGACCCGGGACCAGTAGTGGGCTGTTTTTT; cdr3_aa: CASSYRPGTSSGLFF; j_call: TRBJ1-4; d_call: NA; v_call: TRBV6-6; clone_size: NA
cdr3_nt: TGTGCCAGCAGTTTGGACTCCCATGGCTTTTACGAGCAGTACTTC; cdr3_aa: CASSLDSHGFYEQYF; j_call: TRBJ2-7; d_call: NA; v_call: TRBV28; clone_size: few
cdr3_nt: TGCGCCAGCGGCCAAGGGGGAAACACCATATATTTT; cdr3_aa: CASGQGGNTIYF; j_call: TRBJ1-3; d_call: NA; v_call: TRBV4-1; clone_size: NA
cdr3_nt: TGCGCCAGCAGCTTGGGGACAGGGGGTGGCGAGCAGTACTTC; cdr3_aa: CASSLGTGGGEQYF; j_call: TRBJ2-7; d_call: TRBD1; v_call: TRBV5-1; clone_size: NA
cdr3_nt: TGTGCCAGCAGTCTCGGCGTAGACACAGATACGCAGTATTTT; cdr3_aa: CASSLGVDTDTQYF; j_call: TRBJ2-3; d_call: NA; v_call: TRBV6-5; clone_size: NA
cdr3_nt: TGCGCCAGCAGCATCGGCACCTCCTACGAGCAGTACTTC; cdr3_aa: CASSIGTSYEQYF; j_call: TRBJ2-7; d_call: NA; v_call: TRBV5-1; clone_size: NA